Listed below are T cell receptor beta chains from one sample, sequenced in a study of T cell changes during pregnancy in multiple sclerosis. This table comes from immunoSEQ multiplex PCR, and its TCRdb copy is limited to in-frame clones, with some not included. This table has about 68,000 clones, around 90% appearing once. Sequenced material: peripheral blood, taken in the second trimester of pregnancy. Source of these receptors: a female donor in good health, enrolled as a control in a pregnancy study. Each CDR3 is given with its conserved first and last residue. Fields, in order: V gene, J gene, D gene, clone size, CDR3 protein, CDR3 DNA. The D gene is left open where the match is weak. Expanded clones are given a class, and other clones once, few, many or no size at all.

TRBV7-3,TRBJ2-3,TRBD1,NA,CASSLTGRGLTDTQYF,TGTGCCAGCAGCTTAACCGGCAGGGGGCTGACAGATACGCAGTATTTT
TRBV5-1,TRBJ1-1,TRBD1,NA,CASSLVPPGQGTEAFF,TGCGCCAGCAGCTTGGTACCTCCGGGACAGGGAACTGAAGCTTTCTTT
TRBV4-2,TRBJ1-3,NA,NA,CASSHTGQVGNTIYF,TGTGCCAGCAGTCATACGGGACAAGTAGGAAACACCATATATTTT
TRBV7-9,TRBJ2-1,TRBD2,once,CASNELAGDEQFF,TGTGCCAGCAACGAACTAGCGGGGGATGAGCAGTTCTTC
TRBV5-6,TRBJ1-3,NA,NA,CASSFRFSSGNTIYF,TGTGCCAGCAGCTTCCGGTTCTCCTCTGGAAACACCATATATTTT
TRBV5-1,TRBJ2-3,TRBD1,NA,CASSSRDRGDTQYF,TGCGCCAGCAGCTCCCGGGACAGGGGGGATACGCAGTATTTT
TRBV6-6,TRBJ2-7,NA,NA,CASKSDGITSSEQYF,TGTGCCAGCAAGTCTGACGGGATAACTAGCTCCGAGCAGTACTTC
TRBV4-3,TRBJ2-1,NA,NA,CASSQQTDKEQFF,TGCGCCAGCAGCCAGCAGACAGATAAGGAGCAGTTCTTC
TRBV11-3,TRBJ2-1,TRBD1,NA,CASSFEGQTSNEQFF,TGTGCCAGCAGCTTTGAGGGACAGACATCCAATGAGCAGTTCTTC
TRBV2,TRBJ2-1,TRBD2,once,CASSGTGLASNEQFF,TGTGCCAGCAGTGGAACGGGACTAGCCTCCAATGAGCAGTTCTTC
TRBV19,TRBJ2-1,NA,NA,CASTPMSGIGEQFF,TGTGCCAGTACCCCGATGTCGGGAATAGGGGAGCAGTTCTTC
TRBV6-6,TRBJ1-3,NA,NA,CASSTFGGSGNTIYF,TGTGCCAGCAGTACCTTCGGAGGGTCTGGAAACACCATATATTTT
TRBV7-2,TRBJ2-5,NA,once,CASSLIGEVGTQYF,TGTGCCAGCAGCTTAATAGGGGAGGTAGGGACCCAGTACTTC
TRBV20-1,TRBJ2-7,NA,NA,CSARLGDGQYF,TGCAGTGCTAGACTGGGCGACGGGCAGTACTTC
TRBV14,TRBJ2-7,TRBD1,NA,CASSQDRVRTGFPYEQYF,TGTGCCAGCAGCCAAGATAGGGTCCGGACAGGGTTTCCCTACGAGCAGTACTTC
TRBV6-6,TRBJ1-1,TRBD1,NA,CAAAGTLTGTTEAFF,TGTGCCGCCGCGGGCACATTGACAGGGACCACTGAAGCTTTCTTT
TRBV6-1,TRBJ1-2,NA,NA,CASSSAGGGYYGYTF,TGTGCCAGCAGTTCCGCCGGGGGAGGGTACTATGGCTACACCTTC
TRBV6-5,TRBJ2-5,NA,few,CASSYGRDVETQYF,TGTGCCAGCAGTTACGGGCGGGATGTGGAGACCCAGTACTTC
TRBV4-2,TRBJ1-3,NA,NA,CASSQAGTGNTIYF,TGTGCCAGCAGCCAAGCAGGGACTGGAAACACCATATATTTT
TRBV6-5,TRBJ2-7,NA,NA,CASSYHQAAYEQYF,TGTGCCAGCAGTTACCACCAAGCGGCCTACGAGCAGTACTTC
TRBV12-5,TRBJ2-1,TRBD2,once,CASGFELKRELYNEQFF,TGTGCTAGTGGTTTCGAGTTGAAGCGGGAGCTTTACAATGAGCAGTTCTTC
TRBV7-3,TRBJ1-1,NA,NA,CASSLGLPGGTNTEAFF,TGTGCCAGCAGCTTAGGGCTACCGGGAGGGACGAACACTGAAGCTTTCTTT